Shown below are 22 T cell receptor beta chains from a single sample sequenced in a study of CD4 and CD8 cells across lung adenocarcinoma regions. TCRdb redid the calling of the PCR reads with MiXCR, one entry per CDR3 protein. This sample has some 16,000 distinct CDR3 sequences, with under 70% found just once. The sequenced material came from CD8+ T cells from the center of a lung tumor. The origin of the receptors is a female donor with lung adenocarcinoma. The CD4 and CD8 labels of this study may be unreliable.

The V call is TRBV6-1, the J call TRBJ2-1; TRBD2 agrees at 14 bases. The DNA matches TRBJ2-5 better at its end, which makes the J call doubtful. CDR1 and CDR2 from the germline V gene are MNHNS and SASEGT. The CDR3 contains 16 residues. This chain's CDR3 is CASSVGLAGDRETQYF. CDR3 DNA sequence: TGTGCCAGCAGTGTGGGACTAGCGGGAGACCGGGAGACCCAGTACTTC.

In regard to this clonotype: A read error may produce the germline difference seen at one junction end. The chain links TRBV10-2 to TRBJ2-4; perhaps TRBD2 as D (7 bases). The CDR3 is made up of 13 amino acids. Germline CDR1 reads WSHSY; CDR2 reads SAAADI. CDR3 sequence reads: CAAGLGAKDTQYF. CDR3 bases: TGCGCAGCGGGGCTGGGGGCCAAAGACACGCAGTATTTC.

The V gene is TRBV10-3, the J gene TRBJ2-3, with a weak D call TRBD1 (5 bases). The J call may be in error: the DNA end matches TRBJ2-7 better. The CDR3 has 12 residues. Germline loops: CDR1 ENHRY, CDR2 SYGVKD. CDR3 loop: CAGRGTKDTQYF. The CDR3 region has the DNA TGTGCGGGGCGTGGAACCAAAGATACGCAGTACTTC.

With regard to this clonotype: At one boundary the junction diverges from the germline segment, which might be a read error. CDR3 region: CASSSLAGKAKDIQYF. CDR3 nucleotide sequence: TGTGCCAGCAGTTCTCTAGCGGGGAAGGCCAAAGACATTCAGTACTTT. The rearrangement links TRBV27 to TRBJ2-4, with TRBD2 matching 9 bases. This CDR3 has 16 amino acids. The germline gives CDR1 MNHEY, CDR2 SMNVEV (reference sequence).

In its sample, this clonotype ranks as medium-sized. CDR3 in amino acids: CASRERGTYEQYF. The DNA for the CDR3 is TGTGCCAGCCGAGAGCGGGGCACCTACGAGCAGTACTTC. V is TRBV6-1 and J is TRBJ2-7, with TRBD2 identical over 7 bases. Trimming at V came to 8 bases and at J to 2 bases, leaving 6 bases not matched to a gene. The length of the CDR3 is 13 residues. Germline V gives CDR1 MNHNS, CDR2 SASEGT.

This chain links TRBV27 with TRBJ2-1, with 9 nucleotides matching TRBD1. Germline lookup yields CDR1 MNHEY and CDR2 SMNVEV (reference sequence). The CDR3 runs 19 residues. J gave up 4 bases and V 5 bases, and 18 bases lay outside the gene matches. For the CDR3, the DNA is TGTGCCAGCAGTCCTGAGTGGGCTTCCGGGACAGGGATATACAATGAGCAGTTCTTC. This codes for CASSPEWASGTGIYNEQFF.

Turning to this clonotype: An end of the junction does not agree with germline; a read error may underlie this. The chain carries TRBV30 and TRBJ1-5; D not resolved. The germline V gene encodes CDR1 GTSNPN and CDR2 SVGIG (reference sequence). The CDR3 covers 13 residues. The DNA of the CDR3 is TGTGCCTGGAGTGTTGATAGAAATCAGCCCCGGCATTTT. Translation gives CAWSVDRNQPRHF.

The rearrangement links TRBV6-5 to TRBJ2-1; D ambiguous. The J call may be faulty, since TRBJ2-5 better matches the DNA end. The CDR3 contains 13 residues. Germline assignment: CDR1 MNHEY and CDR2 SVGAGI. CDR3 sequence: CASSYGPEETQYF. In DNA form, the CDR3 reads TGTGCCAGCAGTTACGGGCCTGAAGAGACCCAGTACTTC.

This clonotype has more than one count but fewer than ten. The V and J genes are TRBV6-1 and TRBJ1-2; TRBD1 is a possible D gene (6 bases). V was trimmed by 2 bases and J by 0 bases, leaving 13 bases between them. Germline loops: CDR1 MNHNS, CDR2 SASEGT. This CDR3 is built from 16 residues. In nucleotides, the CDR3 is TGTGCCAGCAGTGAAAACAGGGAATCGTCTAACTATGGCTACACCTTC. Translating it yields CASSENRESSNYGYTF.

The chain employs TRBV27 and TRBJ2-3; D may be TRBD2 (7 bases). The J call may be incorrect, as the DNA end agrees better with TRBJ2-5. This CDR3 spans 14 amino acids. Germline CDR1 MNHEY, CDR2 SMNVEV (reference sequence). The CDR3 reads CAGKGGGGTDTQYF. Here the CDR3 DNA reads TGTGCGGGCAAGGGGGGCGGGGGCACAGATACCCAGTACTTC.

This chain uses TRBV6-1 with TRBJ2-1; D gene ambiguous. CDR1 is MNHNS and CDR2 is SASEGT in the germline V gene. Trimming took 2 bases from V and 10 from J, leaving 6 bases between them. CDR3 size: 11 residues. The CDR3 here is CASSEPREQFF. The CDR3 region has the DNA TGTGCCAGCAGTGAACCCCGAGAGCAGTTCTTC.

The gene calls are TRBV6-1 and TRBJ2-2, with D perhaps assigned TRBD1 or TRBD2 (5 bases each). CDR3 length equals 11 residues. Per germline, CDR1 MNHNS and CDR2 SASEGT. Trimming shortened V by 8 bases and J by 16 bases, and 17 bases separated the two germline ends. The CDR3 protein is CASWSTGTQFF. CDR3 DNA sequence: TGTGCCAGCTGGTCCACCGGGACGCAGTTTTTT.

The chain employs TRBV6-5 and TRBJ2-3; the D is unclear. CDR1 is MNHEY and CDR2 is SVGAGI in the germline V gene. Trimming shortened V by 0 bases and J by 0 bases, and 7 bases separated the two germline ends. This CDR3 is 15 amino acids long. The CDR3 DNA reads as TGTGCCAGCAGTTACTCTCGGTCGAGCACAGATACGCAGTATTTT. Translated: CASSYSRSSTDTQYF.

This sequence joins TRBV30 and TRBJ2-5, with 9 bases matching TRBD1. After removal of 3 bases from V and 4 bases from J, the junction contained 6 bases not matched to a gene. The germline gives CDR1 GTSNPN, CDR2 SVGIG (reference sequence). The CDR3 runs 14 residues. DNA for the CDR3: TGTGCCTGGAGCCACAGGGGGCTGGGAGAGACCCAGTACTTC. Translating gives CAWSHRGLGETQYF.

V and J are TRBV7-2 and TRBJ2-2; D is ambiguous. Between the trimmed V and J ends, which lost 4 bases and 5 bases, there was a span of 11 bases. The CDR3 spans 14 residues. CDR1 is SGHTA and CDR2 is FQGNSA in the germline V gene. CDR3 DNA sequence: TGTGCCAGCAGCTCCCCCCTGTTAACCGGGGAGCTGTTTTTT. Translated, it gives CASSSPLLTGELFF.

This CDR3 is CASSFQGPYEQYF. CDR3 nucleotide sequence: TGTGCCAGCAGTTTTCAGGGTCCGTACGAGCAGTACTTC. V and J are TRBV27 and TRBJ2-7, with D perhaps TRBD1 (5 bases). The germline V gene encodes CDR1 MNHEY and CDR2 SMNVEV (reference sequence). The V end was cut by 3 bases, the J end by 4 bases, with 10 bases between. The CDR3 has 13 residues.

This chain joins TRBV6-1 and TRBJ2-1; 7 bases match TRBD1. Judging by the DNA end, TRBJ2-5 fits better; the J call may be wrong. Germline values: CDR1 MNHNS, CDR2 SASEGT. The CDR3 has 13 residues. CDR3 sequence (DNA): TGTGCCGGCTCAGACAGGGTAGAAGAGACCCAGTACTTC. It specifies CAGSDRVEETQYF.

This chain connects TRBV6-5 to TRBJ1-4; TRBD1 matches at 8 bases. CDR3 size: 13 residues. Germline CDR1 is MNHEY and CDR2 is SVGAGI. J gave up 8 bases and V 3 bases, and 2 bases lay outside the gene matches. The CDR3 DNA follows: TGTGCCAGCAGTTATAGGGACAGGGAAAAACTGTTTTTT. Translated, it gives CASSYRDREKLFF.

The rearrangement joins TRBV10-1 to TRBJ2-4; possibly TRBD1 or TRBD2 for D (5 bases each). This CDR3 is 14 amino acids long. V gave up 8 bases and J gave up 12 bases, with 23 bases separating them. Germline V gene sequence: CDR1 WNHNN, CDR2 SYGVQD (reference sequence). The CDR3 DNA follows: TGCGCCAGCTCGGGGCTAACTGCCAAAAATACTCAGTACTTC. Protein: CASSGLTAKNTQYF.

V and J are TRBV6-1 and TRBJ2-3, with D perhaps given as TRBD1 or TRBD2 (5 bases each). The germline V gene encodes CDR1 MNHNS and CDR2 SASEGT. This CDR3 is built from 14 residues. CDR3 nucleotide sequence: TGTGCGGGCAGCGTAGTAGGGGACCAAGATACGCAGTATTTT. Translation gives CAGSVVGDQDTQYF.

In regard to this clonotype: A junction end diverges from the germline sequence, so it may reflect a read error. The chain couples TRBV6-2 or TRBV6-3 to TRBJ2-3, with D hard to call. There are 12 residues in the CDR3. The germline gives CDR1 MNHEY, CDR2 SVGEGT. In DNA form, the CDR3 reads TGTGCCACCGGGCGAGACGCAGACATGCAGTATTTC. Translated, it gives CATGRDADMQYF.

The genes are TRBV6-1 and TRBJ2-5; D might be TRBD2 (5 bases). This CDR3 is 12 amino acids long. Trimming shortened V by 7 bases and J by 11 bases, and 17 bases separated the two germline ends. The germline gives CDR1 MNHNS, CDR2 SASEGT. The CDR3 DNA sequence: TGTGCCAGCACCGGGCGGATACCGGGGCAGTACTTC. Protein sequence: CASTGRIPGQYF.